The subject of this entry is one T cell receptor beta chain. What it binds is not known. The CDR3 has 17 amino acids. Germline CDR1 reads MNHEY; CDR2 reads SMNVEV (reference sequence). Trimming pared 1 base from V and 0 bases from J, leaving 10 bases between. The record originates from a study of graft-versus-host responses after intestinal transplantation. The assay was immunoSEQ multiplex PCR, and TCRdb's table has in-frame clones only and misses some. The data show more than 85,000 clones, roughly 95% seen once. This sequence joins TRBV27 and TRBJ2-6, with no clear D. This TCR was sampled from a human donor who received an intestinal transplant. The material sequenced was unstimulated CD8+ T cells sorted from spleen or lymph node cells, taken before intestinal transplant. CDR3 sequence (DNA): TGTGCCAGCAGTTTATTTGGGATTCTCTCTGGGGCCAACGTCCTGACTTTC. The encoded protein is CASSLFGILSGANVLTF.